The sequence of this T cell receptor (beta chain) was determined in a study of CD8+ T cells in alopecia areata. Study information: Those treated were given oral tofacitinib at 5 to 10 mg twice daily. The study's findings and limits: Scalp sample data also include resident alphabeta T cells from normal skin.

This clone was seen more than once but under ten times. Its antigen is not known. V dropped 6 bases and J dropped 4 bases, with 11 bases sitting between them. Germline assignment: CDR1 MNHNY and CDR2 SVGAGI (reference sequence). The CDR3 is 13 amino acids. Reverse transcribed after extraction, RNA yielded cDNA as the sequencing template. Data came from immunoSEQ multiplex PCR; TCRdb stores just in-frame clones and leaves some out. The table lists about 190,000 clones, 50% to 60% of them singletons, with about 15% in the top ten. This clonotype was obtained from a human donor with alopecia areata. The specimen was CD4+ T cells sorted from blood, collected at week 0. V gene TRBV6-6 combines with J gene TRBJ2-3; no clear D gene. CDR3 in amino acids: CASRPPNPDTQYF. CDR3 DNA: TGTGCCAGCAGACCCCCCAACCCAGATACGCAGTATTTT.